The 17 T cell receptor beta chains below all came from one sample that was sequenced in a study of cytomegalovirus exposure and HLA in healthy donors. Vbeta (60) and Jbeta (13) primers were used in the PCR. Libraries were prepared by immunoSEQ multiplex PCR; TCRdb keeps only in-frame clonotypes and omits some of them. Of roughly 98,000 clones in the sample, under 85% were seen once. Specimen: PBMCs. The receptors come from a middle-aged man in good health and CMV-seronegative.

The CDR3 nucleotides are TGTGCCTGGACTCTGACAGGGGGACTTTCTGGCTACACCTTC. The encoded protein is CAWTLTGGLSGYTF. This rearrangement joins TRBV30 to TRBJ1-2; 9 bases align to TRBD1. Germline V gene lookup returns CDR1 GTSNPN and CDR2 SVGIG (reference sequence). V dropped 4 bases and J dropped 7; count of bases not matched to a gene: 10. There are 14 residues in the CDR3.

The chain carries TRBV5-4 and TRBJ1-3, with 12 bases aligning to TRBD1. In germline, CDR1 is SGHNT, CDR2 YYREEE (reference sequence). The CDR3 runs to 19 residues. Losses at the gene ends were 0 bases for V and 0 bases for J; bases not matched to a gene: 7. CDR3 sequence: CASSLAGQGARNSGNTIYF. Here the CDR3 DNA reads TGTGCCAGCAGCTTGGCGGGACAGGGGGCCCGAAACTCTGGAAACACCATATATTTT.

In DNA form, the CDR3 reads TGTGCCAGTAGTATAATGAGGGACAGGATTTACTATGGCTACACCTTC. This codes for CASSIMRDRIYYGYTF. The chain recombines TRBV19 with TRBJ1-2; 8 bases map to TRBD1. V shed 2 bases and J 3 bases; nucleotides not matched to a gene: 8. Germline V gene lookup returns CDR1 LNHDA and CDR2 SQIVND (reference sequence). This CDR3 is 16 amino acids long.

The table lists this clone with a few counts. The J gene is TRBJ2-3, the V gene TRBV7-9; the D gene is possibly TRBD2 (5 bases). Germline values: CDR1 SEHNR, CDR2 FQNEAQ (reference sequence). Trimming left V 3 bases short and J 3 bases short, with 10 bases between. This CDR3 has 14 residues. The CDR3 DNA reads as TGTGCCAGCAGCTTTGGGGAGATAACAGATACGCAGTATTTT. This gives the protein CASSFGEITDTQYF.

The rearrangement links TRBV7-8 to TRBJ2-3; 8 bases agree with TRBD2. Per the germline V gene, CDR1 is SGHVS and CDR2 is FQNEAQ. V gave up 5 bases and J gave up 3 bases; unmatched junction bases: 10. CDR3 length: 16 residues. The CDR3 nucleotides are TGTGCCAGCAGCCCCCGGGGGGGGTCCATTACAGATACGCAGTATTTT. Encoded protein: CASSPRGGSITDTQYF.

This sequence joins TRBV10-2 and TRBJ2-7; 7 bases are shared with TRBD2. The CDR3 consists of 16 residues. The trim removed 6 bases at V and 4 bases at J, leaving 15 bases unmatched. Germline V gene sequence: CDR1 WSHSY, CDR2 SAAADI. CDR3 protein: CASRASRASGSYEQYF. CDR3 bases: TGCGCCAGCAGGGCTTCGCGGGCTAGCGGTTCTTACGAGCAGTACTTC.

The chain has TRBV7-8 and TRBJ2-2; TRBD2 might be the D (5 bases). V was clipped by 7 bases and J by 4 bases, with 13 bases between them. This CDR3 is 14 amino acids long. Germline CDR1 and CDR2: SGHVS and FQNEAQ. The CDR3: CASTPRGFTGELFF. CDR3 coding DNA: TGTGCCAGCACCCCGCGAGGGTTCACCGGGGAGCTGTTTTTT.

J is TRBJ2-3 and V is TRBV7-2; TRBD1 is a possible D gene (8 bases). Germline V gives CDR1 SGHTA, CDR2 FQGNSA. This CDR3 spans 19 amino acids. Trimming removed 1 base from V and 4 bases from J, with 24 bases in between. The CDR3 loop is CASSLVASGGQGKADTQYF. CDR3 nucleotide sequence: TGTGCCAGCAGCTTAGTAGCTAGCGGCGGACAGGGTAAGGCAGATACGCAGTATTTT.

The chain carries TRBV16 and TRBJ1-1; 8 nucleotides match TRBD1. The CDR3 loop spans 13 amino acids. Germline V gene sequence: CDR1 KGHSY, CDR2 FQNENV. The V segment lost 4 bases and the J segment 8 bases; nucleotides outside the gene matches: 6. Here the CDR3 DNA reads TGTGCCAGCAGCCCCGACAGGGGACGAGAAGCTTTCTTT. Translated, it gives CASSPDRGREAFF.

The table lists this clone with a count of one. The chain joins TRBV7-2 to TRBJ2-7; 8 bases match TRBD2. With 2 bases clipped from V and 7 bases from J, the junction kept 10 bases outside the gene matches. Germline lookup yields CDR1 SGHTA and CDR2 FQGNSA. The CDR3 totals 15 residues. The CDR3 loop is CASSLPRGGLLEQYF. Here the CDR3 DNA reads TGTGCCAGCAGCTTACCTCGCGGGGGGCTCCTGGAGCAGTACTTC.

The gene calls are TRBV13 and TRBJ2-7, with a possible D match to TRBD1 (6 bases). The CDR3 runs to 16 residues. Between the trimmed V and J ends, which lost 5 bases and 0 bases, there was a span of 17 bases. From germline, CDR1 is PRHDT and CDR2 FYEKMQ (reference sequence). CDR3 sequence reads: CASSHTQGRVSYEQYF. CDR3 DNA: TGTGCCAGCAGCCACACACAGGGCCGGGTCTCCTACGAGCAGTACTTC. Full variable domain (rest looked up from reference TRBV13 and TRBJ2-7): AAGVIQSPRHLIKEKRETATLKCYPIPRHDTVYWYQQGPGQDPQFLISFYEKMQSDKGSIPDRFSAQQFSDYHSELNMSSLELGDSALYFCASSHTQGRVSYEQYFGPGTRLTVT.

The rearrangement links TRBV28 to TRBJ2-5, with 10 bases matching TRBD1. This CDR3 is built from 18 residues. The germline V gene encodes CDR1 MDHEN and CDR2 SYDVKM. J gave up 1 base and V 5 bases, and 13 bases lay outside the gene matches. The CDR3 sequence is CASSPETGGWRPQETQYF. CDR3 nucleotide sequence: TGTGCCAGCAGTCCCGAGACAGGGGGCTGGAGACCCCAAGAGACCCAGTACTTC.

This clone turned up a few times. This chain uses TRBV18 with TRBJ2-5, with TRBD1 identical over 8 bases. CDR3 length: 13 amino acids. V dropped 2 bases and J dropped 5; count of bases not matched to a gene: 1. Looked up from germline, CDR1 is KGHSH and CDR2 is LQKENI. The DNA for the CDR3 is TGTGCCAGCTCACCAGACAGGGGCGAGACCCAGTACTTC. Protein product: CASSPDRGETQYF.

The CDR3 region is CASSLDTRSYNEQFF. For the CDR3, the DNA is TGTGCCAGCAGCTTGGACACCCGCTCCTACAATGAGCAGTTCTTC. This chain uses TRBV5-4 with TRBJ2-1; D unclear. Germline assignment: CDR1 SGHNT and CDR2 YYREEE (reference sequence). This CDR3 contains 15 residues. The germline V and J ends were trimmed by 0 bases and 0 bases, with 7 bases remaining between them.

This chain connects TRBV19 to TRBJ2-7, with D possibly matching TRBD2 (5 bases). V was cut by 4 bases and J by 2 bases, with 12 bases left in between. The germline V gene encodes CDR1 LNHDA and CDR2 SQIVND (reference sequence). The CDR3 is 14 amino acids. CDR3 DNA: TGTGCCAGTAGTACGTCCGGGATTACCTACGAGCAGTACTTC. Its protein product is CASSTSGITYEQYF.

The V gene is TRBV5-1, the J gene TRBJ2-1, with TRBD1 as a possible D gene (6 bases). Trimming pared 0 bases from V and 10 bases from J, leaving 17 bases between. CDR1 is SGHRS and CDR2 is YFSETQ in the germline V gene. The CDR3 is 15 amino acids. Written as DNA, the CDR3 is TGCGCCAGCAGCTTGGCCCGGGGTCCTACAGGGGAGCAGTTCTTC. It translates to CASSLARGPTGEQFF.

CDR3 sequence (DNA): TGTGCCAGCAGTCCACAGGGTACGGGGGGGCCCCAGCATTTT. As protein: CASSPQGTGGPQHF. The J gene is TRBJ1-5, the V gene TRBV27; a weak D match, TRBD1 (6 bases). Germline assignment: CDR1 MNHEY and CDR2 SMNVEV (reference sequence). This CDR3 contains 14 residues. V was cut by 5 bases and J by 9 bases, with 17 bases left in between.